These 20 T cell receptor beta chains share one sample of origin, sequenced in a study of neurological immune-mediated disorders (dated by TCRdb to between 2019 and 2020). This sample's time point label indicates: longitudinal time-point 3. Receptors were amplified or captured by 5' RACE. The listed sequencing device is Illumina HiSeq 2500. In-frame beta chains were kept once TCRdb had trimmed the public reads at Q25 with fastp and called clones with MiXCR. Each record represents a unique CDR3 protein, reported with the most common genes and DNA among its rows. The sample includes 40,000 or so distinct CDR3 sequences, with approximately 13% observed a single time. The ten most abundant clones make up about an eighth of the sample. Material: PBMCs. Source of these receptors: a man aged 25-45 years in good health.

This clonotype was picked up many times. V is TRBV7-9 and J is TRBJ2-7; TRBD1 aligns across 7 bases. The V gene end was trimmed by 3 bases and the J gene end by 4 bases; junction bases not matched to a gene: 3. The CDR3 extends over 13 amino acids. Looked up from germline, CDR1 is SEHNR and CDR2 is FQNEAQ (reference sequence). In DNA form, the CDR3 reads TGTGCCAGCAGCTTTGACAGGGCTTACGAGCAGTACTTC. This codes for CASSFDRAYEQYF.

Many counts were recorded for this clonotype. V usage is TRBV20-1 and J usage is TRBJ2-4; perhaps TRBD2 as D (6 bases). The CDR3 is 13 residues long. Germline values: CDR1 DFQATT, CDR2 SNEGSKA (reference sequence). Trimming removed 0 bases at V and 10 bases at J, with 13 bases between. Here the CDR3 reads CSAREVQAGIQYF. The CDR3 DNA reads TGCAGTGCTAGAGAGGTTCAAGCGGGTATTCAGTACTTC.

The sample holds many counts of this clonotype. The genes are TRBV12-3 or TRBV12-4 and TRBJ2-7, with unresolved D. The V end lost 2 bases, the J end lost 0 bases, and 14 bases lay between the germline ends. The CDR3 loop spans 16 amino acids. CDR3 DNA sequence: TGTGCCAGCAGTTTACGGTCACGGATCAGCTCCTACGAGCAGTACTTC. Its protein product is CASSLRSRISSYEQYF.

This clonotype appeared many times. The DNA for the CDR3 is TGTGCCAGCAGTTTTACAGGTGTCCCAGATACGCAGTATTTT. It yields the protein CASSFTGVPDTQYF. The rearrangement joins TRBV12-3 or TRBV12-4 to TRBJ2-3, with a weak D call TRBD1 (5 bases). Trimming left V 3 bases short and J 4 bases short, with 11 bases between. This CDR3 contains 14 residues.

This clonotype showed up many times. CDR3 sequence reads: CASSFGTAYNEQFF. CDR3 DNA sequence: TGTGCCAGCAGTTTCGGGACAGCCTACAATGAGCAGTTCTTC. The gene calls are TRBV12-3 or TRBV12-4 and TRBJ2-1; 7 bases are shared with TRBD1. V shed 3 bases and J 2 bases; nucleotides not matched to a gene: 1. The CDR3 runs 14 residues.

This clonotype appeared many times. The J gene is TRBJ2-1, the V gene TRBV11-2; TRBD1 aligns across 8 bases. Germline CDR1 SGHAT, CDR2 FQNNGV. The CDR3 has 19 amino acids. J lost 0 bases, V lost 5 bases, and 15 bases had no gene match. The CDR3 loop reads CASSPRTGTPSSSYNEQFF. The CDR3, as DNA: TGTGCCAGCAGCCCACGGACAGGGACTCCCTCGAGCTCCTACAATGAGCAGTTCTTC.

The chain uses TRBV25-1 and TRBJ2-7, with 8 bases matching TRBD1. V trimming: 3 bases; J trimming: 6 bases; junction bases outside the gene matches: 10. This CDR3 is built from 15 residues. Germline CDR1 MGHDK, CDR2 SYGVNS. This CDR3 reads CASSDQTGARGEQYF. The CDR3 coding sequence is TGTGCCAGCAGTGACCAGACAGGGGCGCGAGGCGAGCAGTACTTC.

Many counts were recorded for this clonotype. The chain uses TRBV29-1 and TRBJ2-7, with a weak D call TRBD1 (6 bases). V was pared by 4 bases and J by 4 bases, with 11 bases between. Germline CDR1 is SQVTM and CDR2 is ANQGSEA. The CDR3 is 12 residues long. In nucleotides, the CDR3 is TGCAGCGTTGCCGAAGGACAGTACGAGCAGTACTTC. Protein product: CSVAEGQYEQYF.

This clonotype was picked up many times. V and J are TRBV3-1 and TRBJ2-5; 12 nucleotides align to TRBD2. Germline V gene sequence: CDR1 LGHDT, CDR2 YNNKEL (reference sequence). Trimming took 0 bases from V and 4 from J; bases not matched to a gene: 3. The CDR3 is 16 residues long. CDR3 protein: CASSQDPLAGGETQYF. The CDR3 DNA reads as TGTGCCAGCAGCCAAGATCCACTAGCGGGAGGAGAGACCCAGTACTTC.

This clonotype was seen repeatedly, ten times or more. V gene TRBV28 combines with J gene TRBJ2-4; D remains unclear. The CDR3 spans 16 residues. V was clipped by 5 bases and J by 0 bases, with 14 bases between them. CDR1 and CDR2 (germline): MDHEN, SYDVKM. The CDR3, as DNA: TGTGCCAGCAGTCCTCAAGAACTGATAGCCAAAAACATTCAGTACTTC. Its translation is CASSPQELIAKNIQYF. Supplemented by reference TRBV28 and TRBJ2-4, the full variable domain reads DVKVTQSSRYLVKRTGEKVFLECVQDMDHENMFWYRQDPGLGLRLIYFSYDVKMKEKGDIPEGYSVSREKKERFSLILESASTNQTSMYLCASSPQELIAKNIQYFGAGTRLSVL.

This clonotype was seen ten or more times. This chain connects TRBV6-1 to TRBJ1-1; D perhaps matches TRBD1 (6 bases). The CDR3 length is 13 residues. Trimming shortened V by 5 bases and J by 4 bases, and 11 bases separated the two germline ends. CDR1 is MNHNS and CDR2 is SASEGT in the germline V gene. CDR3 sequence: CASSKTGPTEAFF. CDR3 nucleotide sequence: TGTGCCAGCAGTAAGACAGGACCCACTGAAGCTTTCTTT.

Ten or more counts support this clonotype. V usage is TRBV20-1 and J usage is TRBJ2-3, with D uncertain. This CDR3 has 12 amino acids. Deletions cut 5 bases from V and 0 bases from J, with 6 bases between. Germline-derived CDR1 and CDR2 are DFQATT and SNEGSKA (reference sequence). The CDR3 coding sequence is TGCAGTGCTCGGGCAAGCACAGATACGCAGTATTTT. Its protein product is CSARASTDTQYF.

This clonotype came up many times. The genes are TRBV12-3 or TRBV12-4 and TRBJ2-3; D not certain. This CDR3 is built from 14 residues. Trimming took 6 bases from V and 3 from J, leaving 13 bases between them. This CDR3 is CASSVGLGTDTQYF. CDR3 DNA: TGTGCCAGCAGCGTGGGGTTGGGTACAGATACGCAGTATTTT.

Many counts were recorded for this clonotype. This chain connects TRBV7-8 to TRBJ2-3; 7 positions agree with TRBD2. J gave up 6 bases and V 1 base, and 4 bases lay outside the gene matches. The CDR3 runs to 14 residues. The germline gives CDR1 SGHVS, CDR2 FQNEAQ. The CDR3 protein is CASSLGAGADTQYF. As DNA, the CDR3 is TGTGCCAGCAGCTTAGGGGCGGGAGCGGATACGCAGTATTTT.

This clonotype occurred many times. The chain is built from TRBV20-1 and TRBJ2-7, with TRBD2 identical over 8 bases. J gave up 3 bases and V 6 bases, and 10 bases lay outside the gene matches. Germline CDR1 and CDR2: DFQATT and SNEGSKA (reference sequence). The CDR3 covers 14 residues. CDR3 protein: CSATESGSFYEQYF. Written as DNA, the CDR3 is TGCAGTGCGACAGAAAGCGGGAGTTTCTACGAGCAGTACTTC.

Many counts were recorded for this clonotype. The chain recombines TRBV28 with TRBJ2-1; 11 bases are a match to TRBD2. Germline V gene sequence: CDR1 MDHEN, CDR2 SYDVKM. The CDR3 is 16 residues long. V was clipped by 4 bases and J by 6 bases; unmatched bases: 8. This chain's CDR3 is CASSSYSGRVFNEQFF. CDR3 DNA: TGTGCCAGCAGTTCATATAGCGGGAGGGTTTTCAATGAGCAGTTCTTC.

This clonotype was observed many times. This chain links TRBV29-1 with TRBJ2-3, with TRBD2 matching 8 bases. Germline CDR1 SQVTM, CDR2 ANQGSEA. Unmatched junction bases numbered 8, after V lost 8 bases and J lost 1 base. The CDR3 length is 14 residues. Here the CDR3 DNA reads TGCAGCTATGAAAGCGGGAGTCGCACAGATACGCAGTATTTT. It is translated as CSYESGSRTDTQYF.

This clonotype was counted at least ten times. The CDR3 DNA reads TGCAGTGCTAGAGGGCCGGGACTAGCGGGAGACCCAGAGACCCAGTACTTC. Translation: CSARGPGLAGDPETQYF. The chain has TRBV20-1 and TRBJ2-5; the match to TRBD2 covers 14 bases. CDR1 and CDR2 (germline): DFQATT, SNEGSKA (reference sequence). The V segment lost 1 base and the J segment 4 bases; nucleotides outside the gene matches: 8. The CDR3 is 17 amino acids.

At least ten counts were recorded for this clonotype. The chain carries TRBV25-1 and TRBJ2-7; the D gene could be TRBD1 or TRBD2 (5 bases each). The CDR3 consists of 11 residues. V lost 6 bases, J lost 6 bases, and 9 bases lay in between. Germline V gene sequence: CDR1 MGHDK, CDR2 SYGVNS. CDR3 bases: TGTGCCAGCAGCGGGGCGGGCGAGCAGTACTTC. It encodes CASSGAGEQYF.

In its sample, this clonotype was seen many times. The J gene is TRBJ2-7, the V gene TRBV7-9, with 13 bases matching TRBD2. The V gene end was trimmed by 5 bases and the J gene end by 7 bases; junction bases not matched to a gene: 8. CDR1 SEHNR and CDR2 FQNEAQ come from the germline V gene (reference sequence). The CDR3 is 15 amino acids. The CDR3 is CASSPRTSGSWEQYF. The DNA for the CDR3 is TGTGCCAGCAGCCCCCGGACTAGCGGGAGTTGGGAGCAGTACTTC.